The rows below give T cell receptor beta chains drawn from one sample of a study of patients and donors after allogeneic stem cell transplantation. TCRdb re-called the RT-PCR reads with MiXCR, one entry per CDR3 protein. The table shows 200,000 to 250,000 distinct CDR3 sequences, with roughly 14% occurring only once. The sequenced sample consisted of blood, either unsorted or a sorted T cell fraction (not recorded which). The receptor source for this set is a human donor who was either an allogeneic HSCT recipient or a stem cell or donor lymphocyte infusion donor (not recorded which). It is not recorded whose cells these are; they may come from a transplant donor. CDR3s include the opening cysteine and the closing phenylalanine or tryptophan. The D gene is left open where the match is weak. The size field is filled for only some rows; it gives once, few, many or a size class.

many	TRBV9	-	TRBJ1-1	CASSVLSGVRNTEAFF	TGTGCCAGCAGCGTATTGTCCGGGGTCCGGAACACTGAAGCTTTCTTT
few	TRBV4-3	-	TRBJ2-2	CASSQGLRVSDTGELFF	TGCGCCAGCAGCCAGGGACTCAGGGTTTCGGACACCGGGGAGCTGTTTTTT
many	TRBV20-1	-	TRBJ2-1	CSARDYDQPGSYNEQFF	TGCAGTGCTAGAGATTATGACCAGCCGGGGTCCTACAATGAGCAGTTCTTC
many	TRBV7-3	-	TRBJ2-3	CASSLGPRSGTDTQYF	TGTGCCAGCAGCTTAGGCCCTAGGTCTGGCACAGATACGCAGTATTTT
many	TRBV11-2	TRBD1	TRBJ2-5	CASSPPGTGWQETQYF	TGTGCCAGCAGCCCTCCCGGGACAGGGTGGCAAGAGACCCAGTACTTC
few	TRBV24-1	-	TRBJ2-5	CATSEVQGFQETQYF	TGTGCCACCAGTGAGGTTCAAGGGTTCCAAGAGACCCAGTACTTC
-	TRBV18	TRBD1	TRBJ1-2	CASSPKGQNYGYTF	TGTGCCAGCTCGCCTAAGGGACAGAACTATGGCTACACCTTC
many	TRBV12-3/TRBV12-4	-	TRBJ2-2	CASRQDGGELFF	TGTGCCAGCAGACAGGACGGCGGGGAGCTGTTTTTT
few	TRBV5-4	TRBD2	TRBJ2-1	CASRGVNNEQFF	TGTGCCTCGCGGGGGGTGAATAATGAGCAGTTCTTC
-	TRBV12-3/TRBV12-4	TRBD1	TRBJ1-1	CASKSTGRVDTEAFF	TGTGCCAGCAAATCGACAGGGAGGGTCGACACTGAAGCTTTCTTT
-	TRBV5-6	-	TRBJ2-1	CASSLAFGQLSSYNEQFF	TGTGCCAGCAGCTTGGCCTTCGGACAGCTCAGCTCCTACAATGAGCAGTTCTTC
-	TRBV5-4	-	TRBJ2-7	CASSLAGVPSYEQYF	TGTGCCAGCAGCTTGGCGGGAGTCCCCTCCTACGAGCAGTACTTC
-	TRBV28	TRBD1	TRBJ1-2	CASSRTGSRGYTF	TGTGCCAGCAGTCGGACAGGGTCACGGGGCTACACCTTC
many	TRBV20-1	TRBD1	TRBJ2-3	CSALTGGTDTQYF	TGCAGTGCTCTGACAGGGGGCACAGATACGCAGTATTTT
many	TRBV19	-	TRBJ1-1	CASSMGGANTEAFF	TGTGCCAGTAGTATGGGGGGCGCGAACACTGAAGCTTTCTTT
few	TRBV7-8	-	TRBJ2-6	CASSLVETRGTGANVLTF	TGTGCCAGCAGCTTAGTCGAGACTAGGGGGACTGGGGCCAACGTCCTGACTTTC
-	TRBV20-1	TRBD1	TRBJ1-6	CSARPAGGNSPLHF	TGCAGTGCTCGGCCGGCAGGGGGCAATTCACCCCTCCACTTT
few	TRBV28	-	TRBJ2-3	CASTGTLGGPDTQYF	TGTGCCAGCACCGGGACGTTAGGAGGGCCAGATACGCAGTATTTT
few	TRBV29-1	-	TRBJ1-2	CSVEDSKNYGYTF	TGCAGCGTTGAGGACAGCAAGAACTATGGCTACACCTTC
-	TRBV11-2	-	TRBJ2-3	CASSALGGAGSDTQYF	TGTGCCAGCAGCGCTCTGGGCGGGGCGGGATCAGATACGCAGTATTTT
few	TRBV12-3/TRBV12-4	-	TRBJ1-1	CASTHTGPGTEAFF	TGTGCCAGCACCCATACAGGGCCAGGGACTGAAGCTTTCTTT
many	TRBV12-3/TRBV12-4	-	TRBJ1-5	CASSLRGVGNQPQHF	TGTGCCAGCAGCCTAAGGGGAGTGGGCAATCAGCCCCAGCATTTT
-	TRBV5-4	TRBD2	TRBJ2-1	CASSPPGSGRMNEQFF	TGTGCCAGCAGCCCCCCGGGGAGCGGGAGGATGAATGAGCAGTTCTTC
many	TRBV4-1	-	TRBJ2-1	CASSQDAARSSYNEQFF	TGCGCCAGCAGCCAAGATGCAGCGCGAAGCTCCTACAATGAGCAGTTCTTC
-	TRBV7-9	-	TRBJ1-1	CASSYRDFNTEAFF	TGTGCCAGCAGCTACCGGGATTTTAACACTGAAGCTTTCTTT
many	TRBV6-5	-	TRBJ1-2	CASSFLGRAAARDRGYTF	TGTGCCAGCAGTTTCCTCGGGAGGGCAGCCGCCAGAGACCGTGGCTACACCTTC
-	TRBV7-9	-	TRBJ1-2	CASSLAGANYGYTF	TGTGCCAGCAGCTTAGCGGGGGCTAACTATGGCTACACCTTC
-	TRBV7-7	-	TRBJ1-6	CASSLEYGEHSYNSPLHF	TGTGCTAGCAGCTTAGAATACGGGGAACACTCCTATAATTCACCCCTCCACTTT
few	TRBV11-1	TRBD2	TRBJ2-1	CASSPPTRTSGGVYNEQFF	TGTGCCAGCAGCCCACCAACCAGGACTAGCGGGGGGGTATACAATGAGCAGTTCTTC
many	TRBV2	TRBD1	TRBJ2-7	CASRPTGVGTYEQYF	TGTGCCAGCAGACCTACAGGGGTGGGGACCTACGAGCAGTACTTC
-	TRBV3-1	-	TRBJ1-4	CASSQTRGTNEKLFF	TGTGCCAGCAGCCAAACCAGGGGAACTAATGAAAAACTGTTTTTT
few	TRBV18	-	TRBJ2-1	CASSPFRDEQFF	TGTGCCAGCTCACCATTTAGGGATGAGCAGTTCTTC
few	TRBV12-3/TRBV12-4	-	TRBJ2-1	CASSLGQEDNEQFF	TGTGCCAGCAGTTTAGGACAGGAAGACAATGAGCAGTTCTTC
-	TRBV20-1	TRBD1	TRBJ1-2	CSALPGTGGAYGYTF	TGCAGTGCCCTACCCGGGACAGGGGGTGCCTATGGCTACACCTTC
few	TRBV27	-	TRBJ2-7	CASSEVPSYEQYF	TGTGCCAGCAGTGAAGTTCCCTCCTACGAGCAGTACTTC
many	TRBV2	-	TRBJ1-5	CASSWGSNQPQHF	TGTGCCAGCAGTTGGGGCTCTAATCAGCCCCAGCATTTT
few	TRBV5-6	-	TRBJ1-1	CASSPLERDTEAFF	TGTGCCAGCAGCCCCCTGGAAAGGGACACTGAAGCTTTCTTT
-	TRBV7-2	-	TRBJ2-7	CASSLTLSPAYEQYF	TGTGCCAGCAGCCTAACCCTATCTCCAGCCTACGAGCAGTACTTC
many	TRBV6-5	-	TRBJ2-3	CASSSSSNTQYF	TGTGCCAGCAGTTCTTCATCAAATACGCAGTATTTT
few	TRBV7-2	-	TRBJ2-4	CASSSIRGEIQYF	TGTGCCAGCAGCTCGATAAGGGGTGAGATTCAGTACTTC
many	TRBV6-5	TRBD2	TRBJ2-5	CASRLLATKETQYF	TGTGCCAGCAGGTTACTAGCGACGAAAGAGACCCAGTACTTC
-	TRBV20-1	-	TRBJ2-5	CSARGDRGETQYF	TGCAGTGCTAGAGGTGACCGGGGGGAGACCCAGTACTTC
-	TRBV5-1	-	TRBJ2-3	CASRVSGSTDTQYF	TGCGCCAGCAGGGTTTCCGGGAGCACAGATACGCAGTATTTT
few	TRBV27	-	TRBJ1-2	CASSLKVTNYGYTF	TGTGCCAGCAGTTTAAAGGTGACTAACTATGGCTACACCTTC
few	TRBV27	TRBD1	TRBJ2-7	CASSSPGQGSYEQYF	TGTGCCAGCAGCTCCCCGGGACAGGGATCCTACGAGCAGTACTTC
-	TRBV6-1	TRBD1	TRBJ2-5	CASSEWGRATGGKETQYF	TGTGCCAGCAGTGAATGGGGTAGGGCGACAGGGGGTAAAGAGACCCAGTACTTC
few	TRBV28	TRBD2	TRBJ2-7	CASSGGLAGWDPYEQYF	TGTGCCAGCAGTGGAGGACTAGCGGGATGGGATCCCTACGAGCAGTACTTC
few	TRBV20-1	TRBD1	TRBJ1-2	CSARAATGRGGGYTF	TGCAGTGCTAGAGCCGCGACAGGGCGAGGGGGGGGCTACACCTTC
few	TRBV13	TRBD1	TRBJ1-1	CASSPHRGQGEAFF	TGTGCCAGCAGCCCCCACAGGGGGCAAGGTGAAGCTTTCTTT
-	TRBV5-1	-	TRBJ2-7	CASSLGPQGSYEQYF	TGCGCCAGCAGCTTGGGTCCCCAGGGGTCCTACGAGCAGTACTTC